This T cell receptor (beta chain) was recorded in a study of post-analysis software for immune sequencing data. The CDR3 runs to 15 residues. V gave up 5 bases and J gave up 0 bases; unmatched junction bases: 7. CDR1 and CDR2 from the germline V gene are SQVTM and ANQGSEA. The authors incorporated unique molecular identifiers into the TCR beta cDNA libraries. Via MiXCR, TCRdb re-called the PCR reads, giving one row per CDR3 protein. The sample has about 760,000 distinct CDR3 sequences; less than 35% are singletons. General observations from the study: Controls showed lower frequencies than patients for roughly five TRBV segments, and TRBV5-6, TRBV5-1 and TRBV20-1 were among these.

This clonotype has a handful of counts. Its target is unknown. Sequencing used blood. The receptor was derived from a girl aged 10 to 17 with multiple sclerosis. The rearrangement links TRBV29-1 to TRBJ2-5, with 9 bases identical to TRBD1. CDR3 loop: CSVITGGGHQETQYF. In nucleotides, the CDR3 is TGCAGCGTTATAACAGGGGGCGGTCACCAAGAGACCCAGTACTTC.